This TCR beta chain was sequenced in a study of T cells in Graves' hyperthyroidism and ophthalmopathy (dated by TCRdb to the late 2010s). Regarding the study in general: Peripheral blood samples were taken at the time of initial diagnosis, prior to any treatment. In addition, the study compared T-cell repertoires in thyroid tissue and in blood from several Graves' hyperthyroidism patients. To identify TCR V-J signatures that set the groups apart, the researchers used a discovery cohort of more than 95 patients, made up of about 44 with Graves' ophthalmopathy and 57 with stable Graves' hyperthyroidism. After sampling, hyperthyroidism patients received methimazole starting at 30 mg daily, and ophthalmopathy patients received high-dose intravenous methylprednisolone. The 100 discovery patients were randomly split 7:3 into training and test sets. The paper reports TCR Vbeta CDR3 sequencing of 130 to 150 peripheral blood samples: under 45 ophthalmopathy, fewer than 85 hyperthyroidism and approximately 17 progressor patients. Whether ophthalmopathy could be predicted prospectively was tested in an independent validation cohort made up of roughly 19 hyperthyroidism patients plus 17 patients who later progressed to ophthalmopathy.

A patient counted as having stable Graves' hyperthyroidism if no progression to ophthalmopathy occurred over 18 months of follow-up. Hyperthyroidism patients were aged 18 to 65 years and newly diagnosed, with disease duration of less than 2 months. Patients with uncontrolled infections, other autoimmune diseases, pregnancy or lactation were excluded. Diagnoses were based on clinical symptoms, serum thyroxine and TRAb, thyroid ultrasound and orbital computed tomography. Ficoll-Paque density gradient centrifugation was used to isolate PBMCs from around 9.1 ml of fresh peripheral blood. Total RNA was extracted with Trizol reagent, and quality was checked on an Agilent 2100 Bioanalyzer. On the study overall, not on this receptor specifically: Ophthalmopathy was separated from stable hyperthyroidism by a 13 V-J signature model, with about 86% sensitivity and roughly 81% specificity obtained in cross-validation and 80%/75% obtained in testing. Sample size was not statistically predetermined, and investigators were not blinded to group allocation. Blood samples also contained most of the expanded thyroid clonotypes (frequency above 0.001), which suggests that blood repertoires may reflect thyroid immune responses. In validation, the model predicted progression to ophthalmopathy a median of 6.5 months before onset, with about 71% sensitivity and roughly 72% specificity.

A few counts support this clonotype. The antigen this receptor binds is unknown. No base quality information exists; no much larger clone differs at one position. V and J are trimmed by 2 bases and 7 bases, and the gene matches miss 4 bases of the junction. Per the germline V gene (reference sequence), DFQATT is the CDR1 and SNEGSKA is the CDR2. The CDR3 has 12 amino acids, counting the end cysteine and phenylalanine. The sequence is cut down to CDR3 DNA, 36 bases in frame from base 1. The TCR beta CDR3 regions were amplified from RNA transcripts. The TCR CDR3 was subjected to a first round of RT-PCR using the HTBI primer set and the Qiagen OneStep RT-PCR kit. The libraries were constructed in a second round of multiplex PCR and then size-selected and purified. Sequencing of the libraries was done on an Illumina HiSeq2000 using paired-end 100 bp reads. As for how the authors treated the data: SOAPnuke was used to process the raw data, removing reads that contained adapters or uncalled bases, had a mean Phred below 15, or lacked an exact match to the constant primer or identifier. COPE v1.2.5 was used to merge high-quality paired reads, and clonotypes were defined as unique nucleotide sequences. Clonotypes were aligned to IMGT TRBV, TRBD and TRBJ reference segments using MiTCR v1.1. Only V-J combinations with frequency above 0.0001, covering approximately 99% of repertoires, were analysed. The TCS score was defined as F50 (clonal expansion) divided by E x V (chaos), with BLOSUM62-based TCRdist calculated between CDR3 peptides within each V-J. Welch's t-statistics and random forest reduced around 550 V-J features to 10 to 15, which were used in a naive Bayes classifier (R e1071). The public reads were reprocessed in TCRdb via fastp at Q25 and MiXCR, keeping in-frame beta chains. Records with the same CDR3 protein are collapsed into one entry carrying the most frequent genes and DNA. TCRdb's processing, not the authors', yielded these V and J calls. This sample has about 690,000 distinct CDR3 sequences in its table, and roughly 17% of those were observed once. The leading ten clones occupy about a sixth of the sample.

This TCR was sampled from a man aged 50 to 59 with Graves' hyperthyroidism. The chain links TRBV20-1 with TRBJ1-2, with 7 bases matching TRBD1. Sequencing used blood. The CDR3 loop reads CSARSEGAGYTF. The DNA is as follows: TGCAGTGCTAGATCGGAGGGGGCTGGCTACACCTTC.